The 28 T cell receptor beta chains listed next were all sequenced from one sample in a study of T-cell memory formation after mild COVID-19. A single record per CDR3 protein comes from TCRdb applying MiXCR to the 5' RACE reads. The sample shows about 180,000 distinct CDR3 sequences, roughly 17% of them seen only once. The sequencing input was PBMCs or a T cell subset sorted from them (not recorded which). Source of these receptors: an adult woman who had mild COVID-19 (a few samples of this study predate the infection). Cell type and time point are not known.

About this clonotype: A read error may explain this, as a much larger clone is one base away. This chain joins TRBV7-9 and TRBJ2-2; 11 positions match TRBD2. In germline, CDR1 is SEHNR, CDR2 FQNEAQ (reference sequence). The CDR3 loop spans 17 amino acids. The CDR3 spells CASSTRLAGTNTGELIF. The CDR3, as DNA: TGTGCCAGCAGCACCCGACTAGCGGGGACGAACACCGGGGAGCTGATTTTT.

This clonotype has just a few counts. This rearrangement joins TRBV4-2 to TRBJ2-7; D uncertain. The CDR3 totals 13 residues. V gave up 1 base and J gave up 5 bases, with 9 bases separating them. Germline loops: CDR1 LGHNA, CDR2 YNFKEQ. The CDR3 nucleotides read TGTGCCAGCAGCCAAGCTCCCCCCGACGAGCAGTACTTC. Encoded protein: CASSQAPPDEQYF.

The chain has TRBV20-1 and TRBJ1-2; D remains ambiguous. The CDR3 has 10 residues. Per the germline V gene, CDR1 is DFQATT and CDR2 is SNEGSKA (reference sequence). This chain's CDR3 is CSAPLWGYTF. CDR3 DNA: TGCAGCGCTCCGTTATGGGGCTACACCTTC.

The chain's CDR3 is CASSLAPISAGSPLHF. The DNA for the CDR3 is TGCGCCAGCAGCTTGGCCCCCATCTCGGCGGGCTCACCCCTCCACTTT. The chain links TRBV5-1 to TRBJ1-6; no definite D call. There are 16 residues in the CDR3. Germline CDR1 and CDR2: SGHRS and YFSETQ. Trimming left V 0 bases short and J 10 bases short, with 17 bases between.

The sample holds a few counts of this clonotype. The chain uses TRBV3-1 and TRBJ2-3, with D unresolved. Germline values: CDR1 LGHDT, CDR2 YNNKEL (reference sequence). The CDR3 totals 12 residues. Trimming took off 1 base at V and 8 bases at J, with 7 bases between the two ends. CDR3 sequence reads: CASSQALGTQYF. Here the CDR3 DNA reads TGTGCCAGCAGCCAAGCCCTTGGTACGCAGTATTTT.

This clonotype was recorded a few times. This chain links TRBV12-3 or TRBV12-4 with TRBJ2-1; TRBD1 is a possible D gene (6 bases). The CDR3 runs to 13 residues. V lost 5 bases, J lost 7 bases, and 12 bases lay in between. CDR3 in DNA: TGTGCCAGCAGTGAGGAGGACAGAAATGAGCAGTTCTTC. This encodes CASSEEDRNEQFF.

This clonotype was picked up a small number of times. The V gene is TRBV5-6, the J gene TRBJ1-2; D is unresolved. V was pared by 1 base and J by 4 bases, with 11 bases between. The germline V gene has CDR1 SGHDT and CDR2 YYEEEE. This CDR3 comprises 14 residues. CDR3 amino acids: CASSLYGSGYGYTF. CDR3 nucleotides: TGTGCCAGCAGCTTGTACGGGTCTGGCTATGGCTACACCTTC.

The rearrangement joins TRBV6-5 to TRBJ1-1, with D uncertain. V was clipped by 7 bases and J by 10 bases, with 28 bases between them. The CDR3 is 16 amino acids. From germline, CDR1 is MNHEY and CDR2 SVGAGI. The CDR3 sequence is CASTDLGRASRAGAFF. The CDR3 DNA is TGTGCCAGCACCGACCTCGGGAGGGCCTCAAGAGCGGGAGCTTTCTTT.

This clonotype was detected many times. J is TRBJ2-5 and V is TRBV12-3 or TRBV12-4; 7 bases match TRBD1. V shed 6 bases, J shed 6 bases, and the junction held 7 bases outside the gene matches. The length of the CDR3 is 13 residues. The CDR3 sequence: CASRSTGEKTQYF. The CDR3 region has the DNA TGTGCCAGCAGATCAACAGGGGAAAAGACCCAGTACTTC.

This clonotype is labeled medium-sized. The V gene is TRBV3-1, the J gene TRBJ2-2, with D unresolved. CDR1 is LGHDT and CDR2 is YNNKEL in the germline V gene (reference sequence). V was pared by 4 bases and J by 3 bases, with 3 bases between. This CDR3 comprises 12 residues. CDR3 nucleotides: TGTGCCAGCAGCCCCTACACCGGGGAGCTGTTTTTT. Its translation: CASSPYTGELFF. Full variable domain (remainder filled in from reference TRBV3-1 and TRBJ2-2): DTAVSQTPKYLVTQMGNDKSIKCEQNLGHDTMYWYKQDSKKFLKIMFSYNNKELIINETVPNRFSPKSPDKAHLNLHINSLELGDSAVYFCASSPYTGELFFGEGSRLTVL.

This clonotype was observed a few times. The CDR3 DNA reads as TGTGCCTGGAGTGATGGGAATCCAAATCAGCCCCAGCATTTT. Amino acids: CAWSDGNPNQPQHF. The gene calls are TRBV30 and TRBJ1-5; D gene unclear. V lost 1 base and J lost 4, with 11 bases in between. Germline V gene sequence: CDR1 GTSNPN, CDR2 SVGIG (reference sequence). This CDR3 has 14 amino acids. The full variable domain, rest sourced from reference TRBV30 and TRBJ1-5, is SQTIHQWPATLVQPVGSPLSLECTVEGTSNPNLYWYRQAAGRGLQLLFYSVGIGQISSEVPQNLSASRPQDRQFILSSKKLLLSDSGFYLCAWSDGNPNQPQHFGDGTRLSIL.

This sequence joins TRBV3-1 and TRBJ1-4; 9 nucleotides agree with TRBD1. This CDR3 comprises 16 residues. The germline V gene encodes CDR1 LGHDT and CDR2 YNNKEL (reference sequence). V lost 1 base to trimming and J lost 8 bases; unmatched junction nucleotides: 8. The CDR3 region has the DNA TGTGCCAGCAGCCAAGCAACGACAGGGGGAAGAGAAAAACTGTTTTTT. Its translation: CASSQATTGGREKLFF.

The sample holds many counts of this clonotype. The CDR3 region is CASSPRPAVEQFF. CDR3 bases: TGTGCCAGCAGTCCCCGGCCCGCAGTTGAGCAGTTCTTC. V and J are TRBV27 and TRBJ2-1; no clear D gene. Germline V gene data show CDR1 as MNHEY and CDR2 as SMNVEV (reference sequence). Trimming pared 5 bases from V and 9 bases from J, leaving 14 bases between. This CDR3 has 13 amino acids.

The chain couples TRBV9 to TRBJ2-4; no reliable D call. Germline V gene lookup returns CDR1 SGDLS and CDR2 YYNGEE. This CDR3 spans 13 amino acids. Trimming took off 1 base at V and 8 bases at J, with 10 bases between the two ends. In nucleotides, the CDR3 is TGTGCCAGCAGCGTAAACCCAACTGACATTCAGTACTTC. Translating gives CASSVNPTDIQYF.

This chain connects TRBV10-2 to TRBJ2-1, with 13 bases matching TRBD2. Germline CDR1 is WSHSY and CDR2 is SAAADI. The CDR3 is 16 residues long. The V gene end was trimmed by 3 bases and the J gene end by 9 bases; junction bases not matched to a gene: 8. CDR3 sequence reads: CASSDQGLAGWGEQFF. In DNA form, the CDR3 reads TGCGCCAGCAGTGACCAGGGACTAGCGGGATGGGGTGAGCAGTTCTTC.

Here the CDR3 reads CASSLVLVQGSLTNYGYTF. CDR3 coding DNA: TGTGCCAGCAGCTTAGTTCTCGTCCAGGGAAGCCTGACTAACTATGGCTACACCTTC. This chain connects TRBV7-9 to TRBJ1-2; D is perhaps TRBD1 (5 bases). The CDR3 length is 19 residues. In germline, CDR1 is SEHNR, CDR2 FQNEAQ (reference sequence). V gave up 1 base and J gave up 0 bases, with 21 bases separating them.

The table lists this clonotype with a few counts. The rearrangement uses TRBV3-1 and TRBJ1-1, with D tentatively TRBD1 (5 bases). The V end was cut by 7 bases, the J end by 1 base, with 16 bases between. CDR3 length equals 15 residues. The germline gives CDR1 LGHDT, CDR2 YNNKEL (reference sequence). CDR3: CASTPTGPRNTEAFF. The CDR3 DNA follows: TGTGCCAGCACCCCAACGGGACCGCGGAACACTGAAGCTTTCTTT.

The chain employs TRBV5-1 and TRBJ2-1, with 7 positions matching TRBD2. The CDR3 is made up of 16 amino acids. Germline V gene data show CDR1 as SGHRS and CDR2 as YFSETQ. V shed 0 bases, J shed 7 bases, and the junction held 10 bases outside the gene matches. The CDR3 DNA sequence: TGCGCCAGCAGCTTGGTTGGCGGCGGGAGAAGGAATGAGCAGTTCTTC. This translates into CASSLVGGGRRNEQFF.

This clonotype was picked up a small number of times. This chain connects TRBV10-3 to TRBJ2-1, with 11 nucleotides matching TRBD2. The ends lost 3 bases at V and 0 bases at J; junction bases unmatched: 4. The germline V gene has CDR1 ENHRY and CDR2 SYGVKD. CDR3 size: 17 residues. CDR3 region: CAISEGTSGVSYNEQFF. CDR3 bases: TGTGCCATCAGTGAAGGGACTAGCGGCGTCTCCTACAATGAGCAGTTCTTC.

This clonotype was seen more than once but under ten times. The chain joins TRBV3-1 to TRBJ2-7; perhaps TRBD1 as D (5 bases). The CDR3 contains 15 residues. The germline gives CDR1 LGHDT, CDR2 YNNKEL (reference sequence). With 4 bases removed from V and 6 bases from J, the gap between germline ends came to 19 bases. The CDR3 sequence is CASSRTTVVGREQYF. The CDR3 DNA reads as TGTGCCAGCAGCCGGACGACAGTCGTTGGACGCGAGCAGTACTTC.

This clonotype was seen a few times. For the CDR3, the DNA is TGCGCCAGCAGCGGCGGGCCCATGAACACTGAAGCTTTCTTT. Protein sequence: CASSGGPMNTEAFF. V is TRBV5-1 and J is TRBJ1-1; D gene uncertain. Germline assignment: CDR1 SGHRS and CDR2 YFSETQ. V was clipped by 4 bases and J by 0 bases, with 10 bases between them. The CDR3 sequence is 14 residues long.

This rearrangement joins TRBV7-2 to TRBJ2-1; the match to TRBD2 covers 10 bases. CDR1 and CDR2 from the germline V gene are SGHTA and FQGNSA. The V and J ends lost 4 bases and 2 bases, in that order; junction bases with no gene match: 5. The CDR3 is made up of 16 amino acids. The CDR3 sequence is CASSSTTSGPYNEQFF. The CDR3 DNA is TGTGCCAGCAGCTCAACGACTAGCGGGCCCTACAATGAGCAGTTCTTC.

This clonotype was observed a handful of times. V gene TRBV7-3 combines with J gene TRBJ2-1, with 14 nucleotides matching TRBD2. Per germline, CDR1 SGHTA and CDR2 FQGTGA. The ends lost 3 bases at V and 9 bases at J; junction bases unmatched: 4. CDR3 length: 15 residues. CDR3 residues: CASSLGTSGSSEQFF. For the CDR3, the DNA is TGTGCCAGCAGCTTGGGGACTAGCGGGAGTTCTGAGCAGTTCTTC.

Only a few counts were recorded for this clonotype. The V gene is TRBV9, the J gene TRBJ2-3; 7 nucleotides match TRBD2. CDR1 is SGDLS, CDR2 YYNGEE, per germline. The CDR3 runs 16 residues. The ends lost 2 bases at V and 2 bases at J; junction bases unmatched: 8. For the CDR3, the DNA is TGTGCCAGCAGCGTTACCGGGACTACCGTCACAGATACGCAGTATTTT. Translating gives CASSVTGTTVTDTQYF.

This clonotype was found a few times. This sequence joins TRBV5-6 and TRBJ1-1; D remains ambiguous. The CDR3 spans 14 residues. Germline CDR1 reads SGHDT; CDR2 reads YYEEEE. Trimming removed 4 bases from V and 3 bases from J, with 13 bases in between. CDR3 protein: CASSAPPVDTEAFF. The CDR3 DNA sequence: TGTGCCAGCAGCGCTCCCCCCGTGGACACTGAAGCTTTCTTT.

This clonotype was counted between two and nine times. The chain carries TRBV7-2 and TRBJ2-5, with D possibly called TRBD1 or TRBD2 (7 bases each). The CDR3 contains 18 residues. V shed 1 base and J shed 4 bases, with 22 bases lying between them. Germline lookup yields CDR1 SGHTA and CDR2 FQGNSA. CDR3 sequence reads: CASSLEGARVAGPETQYF. The CDR3 DNA sequence: TGTGCCAGCAGCTTAGAGGGGGCGCGGGTAGCGGGCCCAGAGACCCAGTACTTC.

The rearrangement uses TRBV6-2 or TRBV6-3 and TRBJ1-1; D is possibly TRBD1 (6 bases). The CDR3 is 15 amino acids. Germline V CDR1 and CDR2: MNHEY, SVGEGT. Trimming took off 6 bases at V and 1 base at J, with 15 bases between the two ends. The CDR3: CASSDGTQKNTEAFF. The CDR3 region has the DNA TGTGCCAGCAGCGATGGGACACAGAAGAACACTGAAGCTTTCTTT.

To note about this clonotype: The junction and the germline gene differ at one end; a read error may be behind it. J is TRBJ2-1 and V is TRBV2, with D possibly matching TRBD2 (5 bases). The germline CDR1 and CDR2 sequences are SNHLY and FYNNEI. This CDR3 region has 13 residues. In DNA, the CDR3 is TGTGCCAGCAGTCTTAACGGGAACAATGAGCAGTTATTC. Protein: CASSLNGNNEQLF.